The 21 T cell receptor beta chains presented below share a single source sample, sequenced in a study of blood T cell repertoires in COVID-19. Here immunoSEQ multiplex PCR was the method, and the copy in TCRdb shows in-frame clones only, minus some. There are approximately 300,000 clones in the sample; 70% to 90% occur only once, and 5.5% to 6% lies in the top ten. The sequencing sample was made of PBMCs or T cells enriched from blood (not recorded which). The receptor set was obtained from a woman in her 30s who had recovered from COVID-19.

There are a few counts of this clone. This chain joins TRBV27 and TRBJ1-3; D call uncertain. The CDR3 loop spans 13 amino acids. The germline V gene has CDR1 MNHEY and CDR2 SMNVEV (reference sequence). V shed 3 bases and J shed 4 bases, with 7 bases lying between them. CDR3 region: CASSLVVGNTIYF. In DNA form, the CDR3 reads TGTGCCAGCAGTTTGGTAGTGGGAAACACCATATATTTT.

The gene calls are TRBV7-8 and TRBJ1-1; D is ambiguous. The CDR3 consists of 14 residues. Germline CDR1 is SGHVS and CDR2 is FQNEAQ. V lost 10 bases and J lost 4, with 19 bases in between. CDR3 sequence reads: CATQFLPRGTEAFF. CDR3 bases: TGTGCCACCCAATTTCTTCCTCGGGGCACTGAAGCTTTCTTT.

The chain joins TRBV20-1 to TRBJ1-1; no definite D call. The CDR3 spans 11 residues. V shed 0 bases and J shed 7 bases, with 6 bases lying between them. Germline V CDR1 and CDR2: DFQATT, SNEGSKA (reference sequence). The CDR3, as DNA: TGCAGTGCTAGAGACCAATTTGAAGCTTTCTTT. Protein: CSARDQFEAFF.

This clone was recorded once. The V and J genes are TRBV16 and TRBJ1-5, with D possibly TRBD1 on 5 matching bases. The CDR3 has 14 residues. V lost 1 base and J 6 bases, leaving 10 bases between the germline ends. CDR1 is KGHSY and CDR2 is FQNENV in the germline V gene. CDR3 sequence reads: CASSQLQGAQPQHF. The CDR3 DNA sequence: TGTGCCAGCAGCCAATTGCAGGGTGCTCAGCCCCAGCATTTT.

The chain uses TRBV7-2 and TRBJ1-1; possible D gene TRBD1, 6 bases. Per the germline V gene, CDR1 is SGHTA and CDR2 is FQGNSA. Between the trimmed V and J ends, which lost 0 bases and 5 bases, there was a span of 19 bases. The CDR3 loop spans 17 amino acids. CDR3 loop: CASSLAFMFGGATEAFF. The CDR3 DNA is TGTGCCAGCAGCTTAGCTTTTATGTTCGGGGGGGCAACTGAAGCTTTCTTT. The variable domain in full, completed from reference TRBV7-2 and TRBJ1-1, reads GAGVSQSPSNKVTEKGKDVELRCDPISGHTALYWYRQSLGQGLEFLIYFQGNSAPDKSGLPSDRFSAERTGGSVSTLTIQRTQQEDSAVYLCASSLAFMFGGATEAFFGQGTRLTVV.

This chain links TRBV27 with TRBJ1-2, with D perhaps matching TRBD1 (6 bases). Looked up from germline, CDR1 is MNHEY and CDR2 is SMNVEV (reference sequence). V gave up 5 bases and J gave up 5 bases, with 18 bases separating them. The CDR3 length is 15 residues. The CDR3 sequence is CASSPQQGGGYGYTF. DNA of the CDR3: TGTGCCAGCAGTCCGCAACAGGGCGGGGGGTATGGCTACACCTTC.

The chain links TRBV9 to TRBJ1-1; no reliable D call. Germline values: CDR1 SGDLS, CDR2 YYNGEE. The CDR3 contains 14 residues. Between the trimmed V and J ends, which lost 5 bases and 1 base, there was a span of 12 bases. The CDR3 loop reads CASSGTSGNTEAFF. The CDR3 DNA sequence: TGTGCCAGCAGTGGCACCTCGGGGAACACTGAAGCTTTCTTT.

Only one count was recorded for this clone. V usage is TRBV9 and J usage is TRBJ1-1; D not resolved. The CDR3 runs to 14 residues. The germline CDR1 and CDR2 sequences are SGDLS and YYNGEE. The ends were cut back, 4 bases at V and 1 base at J, with 11 bases in the middle. The CDR3 DNA follows: TGTGCCAGCAGCCCCGGAGGTGCGAACACTGAAGCTTTCTTT. It encodes CASSPGGANTEAFF.

This clone was seen just once. The chain is built from TRBV5-5 and TRBJ1-1, with D perhaps TRBD1 (6 bases). The CDR3 runs to 14 residues. V was clipped by 4 bases and J by 2 bases, with 12 bases between them. The V gene's germline CDR1 is SGHKS and CDR2 YYEKEE (reference sequence). The CDR3 DNA reads TGTGCCAGCAGCCCCGGGACAATTAACACTGAAGCTTTCTTT. It encodes CASSPGTINTEAFF.

The V call is TRBV5-1, the J call TRBJ1-2; 7 positions agree with TRBD1. Losses at the gene ends were 7 bases for V and 0 bases for J; bases not matched to a gene: 9. The CDR3 contains 15 residues. The germline CDR1 and CDR2 sequences are SGHRS and YFSETQ. The CDR3 DNA reads as TGCGCCAGCCGCCCCGGGACAGCCACTAACTATGGCTACACCTTC. It encodes CASRPGTATNYGYTF. The full variable domain, with the rest looked up from reference TRBV5-1 and TRBJ1-2, is KAGVTQTPRYLIKTRGQQVTLSCSPISGHRSVSWYQQTPGQGLQFLFEYFSETQRNKGNFPGRFSGRQFSNSRSEMNVSTLELGDSALYLCASRPGTATNYGYTFGSGTRLTVV.

The genes are TRBV6-4 and TRBJ1-1, with D perhaps TRBD1 (6 bases). The CDR3 is 12 residues long. In germline, CDR1 is MRHNA, CDR2 SNTAGT. Trimming pared 7 bases from V and 8 bases from J, leaving 14 bases between. The CDR3 here is CASTATGLEAFF. The CDR3 bases are TGTGCCAGCACAGCTACAGGGTTAGAAGCTTTCTTT.

This chain joins TRBV21-1 and TRBJ1-2. TRBV21-1 is classified as a pseudogene. The CDR3 length is 13 residues. Written as DNA, the CDR3 is TGTGCCAGCAGCATGGAGGGGAGGAGGGGCTACACCTTC. Its protein product is CASSMEGRRGYTF.

The chain employs TRBV30 and TRBJ1-2; the D is unclear. The CDR3 is 11 amino acids. The germline V gene encodes CDR1 GTSNPN and CDR2 SVGIG (reference sequence). V lost 4 bases and J 12 bases, leaving 15 bases between the germline ends. The CDR3 region has the DNA TGTGCCTGGACTCACCGACAACGGCACACCTTC. Its protein is CAWTHRQRHTF. The full variable domain, completed using reference TRBV30 and TRBJ1-2, is SQTIHQWPATLVQPVGSPLSLECTVEGTSNPNLYWYRQAAGRGLQLLFYSVGIGQISSEVPQNLSASRPQDRQFILSSKKLLLSDSGFYLCAWTHRQRHTFGSGTRLTVV.

The J gene is TRBJ1-1, the V gene TRBV30, with TRBD1 identical over 9 bases. This CDR3 region has 13 residues. Germline V gives CDR1 GTSNPN, CDR2 SVGIG (reference sequence). J lost 4 bases, V lost 5 bases, and 5 bases had no gene match. The CDR3 sequence: CAWAGTGITEAFF. The CDR3, as DNA: TGTGCCTGGGCCGGGACAGGGATCACTGAAGCTTTCTTT.

V is TRBV19 and J is TRBJ1-6; weak D call: TRBD1 (5 bases). The germline V gene encodes CDR1 LNHDA and CDR2 SQIVND (reference sequence). The V gene lost 8 bases and the J gene lost 8 bases, with 16 bases spanning the gap. The CDR3 sequence is 14 residues long. This CDR3 is CASLMGRKDSPLHF. Written as DNA, the CDR3 is TGTGCCAGTTTAATGGGGCGTAAGGATTCACCCCTCCACTTT.

This chain uses TRBV7-2 with TRBJ2-3; 7 bases match TRBD1. This CDR3 spans 14 amino acids. The ends lost 5 bases at V and 2 bases at J; junction bases unmatched: 4. Germline-derived CDR1 and CDR2 are SGHTA and FQGNSA. The CDR3 DNA reads TGTGCCAGCAGCCCACAGGGGATCACAGATACGCAGTATTTT. Translated, it gives CASSPQGITDTQYF.

The J gene is TRBJ2-3, the V gene TRBV11-2; D perhaps matches TRBD1 (6 bases). V lost 4 bases, J lost 6 bases, and 20 bases lay in between. Germline V gene data show CDR1 as SGHAT and CDR2 as FQNNGV. The CDR3 contains 16 residues. DNA for the CDR3: TGTGCCAGCAGCTCCGGACAGTCACTTAGGGGTGATACGCAGTATTTT. It translates to CASSSGQSLRGDTQYF.

This chain connects TRBV4-2 to TRBJ1-2, with 9 bases fitting TRBD1. J gave up 6 bases and V 1 base, and 6 bases lay outside the gene matches. Germline V lookup: CDR1 LGHNA, CDR2 YNFKEQ. The length of the CDR3 is 15 residues. CDR3 sequence reads: CASSQGDREIHGYTF. CDR3 coding DNA: TGTGCCAGCAGCCAAGGGGACAGGGAGATCCATGGCTACACCTTC.

The CDR3 here is CASSFGGSTDTQYF. For the CDR3, the DNA is TGTGCCAGCAGTTTTGGGGGGAGCACAGATACGCAGTATTTT. This rearrangement joins TRBV6-5 to TRBJ2-3, with D perhaps matching TRBD2 (6 bases). V lost 4 bases, J lost 0 bases, and 8 bases lay in between. CDR3 length: 14 amino acids. CDR1 is MNHEY and CDR2 is SVGAGI in the germline V gene.

Only one count was recorded for this clone. The chain employs TRBV10-3 and TRBJ2-1; perhaps TRBD2 as D (5 bases). Between the trimmed V and J ends, which lost 3 bases and 6 bases, there was a span of 9 bases. CDR3 length equals 13 residues. Germline-derived CDR1 and CDR2 are ENHRY and SYGVKD. CDR3 nucleotide sequence: TGTGCCATCAGTGAACCTAGCTTCAATGAGCAGTTCTTC. Translated: CAISEPSFNEQFF.

The V gene is TRBV27, the J gene TRBJ1-5, with D possibly TRBD1 on 5 matching bases. Trimming removed 2 bases from V and 3 bases from J, with 11 bases in between. Per the germline V gene, CDR1 is MNHEY and CDR2 is SMNVEV (reference sequence). This CDR3 region has 15 residues. CDR3: CASSLGQGLNQPQHF. The CDR3 DNA reads TGTGCCAGCAGTTTAGGGCAGGGCCTCAATCAGCCCCAGCATTTT.